What follows describes a single T cell receptor (beta chain). This entry is derived from a study of cytomegalovirus exposure and HLA in healthy donors. Germline V CDR1 and CDR2: SGHNT, YYREEE (reference sequence). The germline V and J ends were trimmed by 5 bases and 3 bases, with 9 bases remaining between them. The CDR3 consists of 13 residues. It was healthy bone marrow donors who served as donors. Nominally healthy donors provided the samples, though records likely missed some immune exposures. PCR primers comprised 60 Vbeta and 13 Jbeta primers. Using immunoSEQ multiplex PCR, the repertoire was profiled, and TCRdb retains in-frame clones only, with some absent. This table holds some 72,000 clones.

Sequencing was done on a sample of PBMCs. The clonotype originates from a man aged 35-49 years in good health and CMV-seronegative. The chain combines TRBV5-4 with TRBJ1-3; no reliable D call. The CDR3, as DNA: TGTGCCAGCAGGTTAGATTTTGGAAACACCATATATTTT. Amino acid sequence: CASRLDFGNTIYF.